One and the same sample provided the 2 T cell receptor beta chains below, sequenced in a study of CD8 T cells in ankylosing spondylitis (dated by TCRdb to between 2016 and 2019). Libraries were constructed by 5' RACE. TCRdb shows the sequencer as Illumina HiSeq 2500. TCRdb applied fastp at Q25 and MiXCR to the public reads, then kept only in-frame beta chains. Entries are consolidated by CDR3 protein sequence, retaining the most common genes and DNA. Counted in this sample were more than 150,000 distinct CDR3 sequences; roughly 18% of them appeared once. The leading ten clones occupy approximately 4% of the sample. Material for sequencing was blood, either unsorted or a sorted T cell fraction (not recorded which). The origin of the receptors is a male donor aged 10 to 35 with ankylosing spondylitis or in good health (not recorded which). Donor details come from another sample of the same person, matched by shared clones.

This clonotype appeared once. This rearrangement joins TRBV12-3 or TRBV12-4 to TRBJ2-5; D gene unclear. The V end was cut by 5 bases, the J end by 7 bases, with 8 bases between. The CDR3 is 11 residues long. The CDR3 region is CASSDLSTQYF. CDR3 nucleotides: TGTGCCAGCAGTGACCTGTCGACCCAGTACTTC.

This clonotype was recorded at least ten times. The chain is built from TRBV5-1 and TRBJ2-7; 9 nucleotides line up with TRBD2. The germline V gene has CDR1 SGHRS and CDR2 YFSETQ. This CDR3 is built from 12 residues. Trimming at V came to 5 bases and at J to 5 bases, leaving 2 bases not matched to a gene. Here the CDR3 reads CASRTSGDEQYV. CDR3 in DNA: TGCGCCAGCAGGACTAGCGGAGACGAGCAGTACGTC.